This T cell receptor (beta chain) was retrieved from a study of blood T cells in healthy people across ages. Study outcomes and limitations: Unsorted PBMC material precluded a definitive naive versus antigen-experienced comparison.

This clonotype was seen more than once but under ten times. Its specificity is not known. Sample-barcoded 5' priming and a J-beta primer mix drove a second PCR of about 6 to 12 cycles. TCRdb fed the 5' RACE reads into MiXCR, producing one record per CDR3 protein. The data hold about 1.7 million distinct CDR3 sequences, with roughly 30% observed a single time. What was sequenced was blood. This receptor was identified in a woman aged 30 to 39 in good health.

CDR3 sequence (DNA): TGTGCCAGCAGTTTTTTTTCCGGGGACTTCTATGGCTACACCTTC. The encoded protein is CASSFFSGDFYGYTF. The chain has TRBV28 and TRBJ1-2; D might be TRBD1 (5 bases). CDR1 and CDR2 from the germline V gene are MDHEN and SYDVKM. This CDR3 is 15 amino acids long. The V and J ends lost 3 bases and 4 bases respectively, with 15 bases between them.